The next 10 T cell receptor beta chains were all read from a single sample in a study of blood T cell repertoires in COVID-19. Sequencing used immunoSEQ multiplex PCR; TCRdb keeps in-frame clones, though not all of them. The sample carries 140,000 to 150,000 clones, approximately 80% recorded once. The sequenced sample was PBMCs or T cells enriched from blood (not recorded which). All receptors come from a woman aged 40-49 years who had recovered from COVID-19.

The V and J genes are TRBV7-8 and TRBJ1-1; D is ambiguous. V was cut by 4 bases and J by 5 bases, with 14 bases left in between. Germline loops: CDR1 SGHVS, CDR2 FQNEAQ. The CDR3 covers 14 residues. CDR3 sequence: CASSYESSVTEAFF. CDR3 nucleotide sequence: TGTGCCAGCAGCTACGAGTCGTCGGTGACTGAAGCTTTCTTT. Looking up the rest from reference TRBV7-8 and TRBJ1-1 gives the full variable domain: GAGVSQSPRYKVAKRGQDVALRCDPISGHVSLFWYQQALGQGPEFLTYFQNEAQLDKSGLPSDRFFAERPEGSVSTLKIQRTQQEDSAVYLCASSYESSVTEAFFGQGTRLTVV.

The rearrangement joins TRBV14 to TRBJ2-5; 10 bases are shared with TRBD1. Germline V lookup: CDR1 SGHDN, CDR2 FVKESK. This CDR3 comprises 15 residues. V shed 4 bases, J shed 4 bases, and the junction held 6 bases outside the gene matches. The CDR3: CASSPTTGGRETQYF. Written as DNA, the CDR3 is TGTGCCAGCAGCCCGACGACAGGGGGCAGAGAGACCCAGTACTTC.

This chain links TRBV5-5 with TRBJ2-7; 8 nucleotides agree with TRBD1. This CDR3 is 16 amino acids long. CDR1 and CDR2 from the germline V gene are SGHKS and YYEKEE (reference sequence). V trimming: 2 bases; J trimming: 0 bases; junction bases outside the gene matches: 7. CDR3 sequence reads: CASSFDRGRSSYEQYF. In DNA form, the CDR3 reads TGTGCCAGCAGCTTTGACAGGGGACGGAGCTCCTACGAGCAGTACTTC.

The rearrangement links TRBV3-1 (or the pseudogene TRBV3-2) to TRBJ1-3; D is ambiguous. V was clipped by 5 bases and J by 2 bases, with 4 bases between them. CDR3 length: 12 amino acids. Germline lookup yields CDR1 LGHDT and CDR2 YNNKEL (reference sequence). CDR3 in amino acids: CASSFTGNTIYF. As DNA, the CDR3 is TGTGCCAGCAGCTTTACTGGAAACACCATATATTTT.

CDR3 bases: TGTGCCATCAGCTCGACTAGCGGGGACCAATTAACCTACGAGCAGTACTTC. Translated: CAISSTSGDQLTYEQYF. The V and J genes are TRBV10-3 and TRBJ2-7, with 11 bases fitting TRBD2. After removal of 6 bases from V and 2 bases from J, the junction contained 12 bases not matched to a gene. Germline CDR1 is ENHRY and CDR2 is SYGVKD. This CDR3 spans 17 amino acids.

V usage is TRBV6-1 and J usage is TRBJ1-6; no firm D call. Trimming removed 2 bases at V and 10 bases at J, with 15 bases between. CDR3 length: 15 amino acids. CDR1 MNHNS and CDR2 SASEGT come from the germline V gene. The CDR3 sequence is CASSEIYSGGSPLHF. The CDR3 DNA reads as TGTGCCAGCAGTGAAATCTATTCTGGCGGGTCACCCCTCCACTTT.

The genes are TRBV9 and TRBJ2-5; 12 positions match TRBD2. This CDR3 has 16 residues. V shed 3 bases and J 2 bases; nucleotides not matched to a gene: 5. Germline V CDR1 and CDR2: SGDLS, YYNGEE. CDR3 bases: TGTGCCAGCAGCGAGAGGACTAGCGGGGCACAAGAGACCCAGTACTTC. This sequence encodes CASSERTSGAQETQYF.

This clone was observed a handful of times. V usage is TRBV9 and J usage is TRBJ2-7, with TRBD2 matching 14 bases. The V and J ends lost 7 bases and 6 bases, in that order; junction bases with no gene match: 3. CDR1 is SGDLS, CDR2 YYNGEE, per germline. This CDR3 has 13 amino acids. Here the CDR3 reads CASGGTSGSEQYF. Written as DNA, the CDR3 is TGTGCCAGCGGAGGGACTAGCGGGAGCGAGCAGTACTTC.

This clone was seen only a few times. The genes are TRBV12-2 and TRBJ1-2. TRBV12-2 is an annotated pseudogene. The CDR3 has 15 residues. CDR3 in DNA: TGTGCAAGTCGCTTAGTTGGGGGGGTGAGCTATGGCTACACCTTC. It translates to CASRLVGGVSYGYTF.

The chain uses TRBV9 and TRBJ1-2; no reliable D call. V was cut by 3 bases and J by 8 bases, with 14 bases left in between. Germline V lookup: CDR1 SGDLS, CDR2 YYNGEE. The CDR3 runs 13 residues. DNA of the CDR3: TGTGCCAGCAGCGAAGGAGGGCCCTGGGGCTACACCTTC. Translation: CASSEGGPWGYTF.